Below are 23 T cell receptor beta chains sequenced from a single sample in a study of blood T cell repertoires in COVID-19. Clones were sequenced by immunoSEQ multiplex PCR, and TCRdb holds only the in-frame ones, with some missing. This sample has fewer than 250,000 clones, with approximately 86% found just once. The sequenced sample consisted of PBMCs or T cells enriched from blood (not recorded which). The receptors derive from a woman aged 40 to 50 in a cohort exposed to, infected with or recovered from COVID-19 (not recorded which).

CDR3 DNA sequence: TGTGCCAGCAGCTCGATCGGACACCTCCAAGAGACCCAGTACTTC. The encoded protein is CASSSIGHLQETQYF. The J gene is TRBJ2-5, the V gene TRBV5-4; tentatively, D is TRBD1 (5 bases). This CDR3 comprises 15 residues. Trimming stripped 3 bases from V and 1 base from J, with 13 bases between. Germline CDR1 reads SGHNT; CDR2 reads YYREEE (reference sequence).

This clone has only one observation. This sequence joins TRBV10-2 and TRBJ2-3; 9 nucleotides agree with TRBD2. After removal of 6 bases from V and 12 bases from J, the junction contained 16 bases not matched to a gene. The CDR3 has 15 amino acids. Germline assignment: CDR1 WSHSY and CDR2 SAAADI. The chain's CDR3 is CASSDRTLAGETQYF. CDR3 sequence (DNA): TGCGCCAGCAGCGATCGGACCTTAGCGGGAGAAACCCAGTATTTT.

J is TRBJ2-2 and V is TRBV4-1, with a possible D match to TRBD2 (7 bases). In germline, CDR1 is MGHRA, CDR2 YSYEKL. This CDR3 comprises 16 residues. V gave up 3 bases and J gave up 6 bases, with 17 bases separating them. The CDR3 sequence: CASSQFGGPGAGELFF. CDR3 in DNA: TGCGCCAGCAGCCAGTTCGGGGGGCCGGGGGCCGGGGAGCTGTTTTTT.

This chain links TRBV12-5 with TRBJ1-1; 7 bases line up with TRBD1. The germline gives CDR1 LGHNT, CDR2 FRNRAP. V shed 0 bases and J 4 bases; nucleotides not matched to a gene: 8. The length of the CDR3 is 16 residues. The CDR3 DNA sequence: TGTGCTAGTGGTTTGGTACGGGACAGCTTTCGCACTGAAGCTTTCTTT. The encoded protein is CASGLVRDSFRTEAFF.

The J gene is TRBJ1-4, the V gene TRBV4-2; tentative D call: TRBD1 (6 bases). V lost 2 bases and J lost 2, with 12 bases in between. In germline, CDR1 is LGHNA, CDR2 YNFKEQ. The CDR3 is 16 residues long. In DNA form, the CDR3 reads TGTGCCAGCAGCCAACTTTACAGGGCGACTAATGAAAAACTGTTTTTT. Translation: CASSQLYRATNEKLFF.

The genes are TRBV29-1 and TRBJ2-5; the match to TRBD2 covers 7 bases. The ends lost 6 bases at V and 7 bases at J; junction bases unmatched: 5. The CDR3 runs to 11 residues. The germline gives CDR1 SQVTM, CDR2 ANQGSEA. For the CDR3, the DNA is TGCAGCGTCACCGGGGAGGGGACCCAGTACTTC. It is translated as CSVTGEGTQYF.

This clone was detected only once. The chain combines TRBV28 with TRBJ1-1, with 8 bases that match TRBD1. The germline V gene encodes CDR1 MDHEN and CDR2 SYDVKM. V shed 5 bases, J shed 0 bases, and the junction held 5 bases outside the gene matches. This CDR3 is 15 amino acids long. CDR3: CASSPWTGLNTEAFF. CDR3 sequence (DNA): TGTGCCAGCAGTCCATGGACAGGGTTGAACACTGAAGCTTTCTTT.

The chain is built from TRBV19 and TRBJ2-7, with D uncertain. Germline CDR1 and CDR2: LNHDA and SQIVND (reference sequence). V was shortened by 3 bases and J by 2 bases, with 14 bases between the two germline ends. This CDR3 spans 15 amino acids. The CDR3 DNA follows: TGTGCCAGTAGTATCTCCTTGGCCTCCACCTACGAGCAGTACTTC. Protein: CASSISLASTYEQYF.

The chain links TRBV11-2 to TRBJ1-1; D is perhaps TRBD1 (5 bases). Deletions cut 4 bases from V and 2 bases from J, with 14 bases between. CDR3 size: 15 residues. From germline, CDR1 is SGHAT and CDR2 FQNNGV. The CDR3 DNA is TGTGCCAGCAGCTCTCAGGGCTACTCCAACACTGAAGCTTTCTTT. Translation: CASSSQGYSNTEAFF.

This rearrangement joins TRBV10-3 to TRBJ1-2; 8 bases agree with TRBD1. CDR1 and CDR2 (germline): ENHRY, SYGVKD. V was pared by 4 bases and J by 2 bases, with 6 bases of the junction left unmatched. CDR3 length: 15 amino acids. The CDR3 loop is CAISGGQAENYGYTF. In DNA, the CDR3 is TGTGCCATCAGTGGGGGACAGGCTGAGAACTATGGCTACACCTTC.

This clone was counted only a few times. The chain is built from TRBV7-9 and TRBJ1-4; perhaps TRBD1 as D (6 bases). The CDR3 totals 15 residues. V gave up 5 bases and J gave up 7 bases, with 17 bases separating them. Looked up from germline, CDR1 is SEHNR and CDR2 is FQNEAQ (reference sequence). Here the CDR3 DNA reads TGTGCCAGCAGCACACCCGGGACACGGCTTGAAAAACTGTTTTTT. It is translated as CASSTPGTRLEKLFF.

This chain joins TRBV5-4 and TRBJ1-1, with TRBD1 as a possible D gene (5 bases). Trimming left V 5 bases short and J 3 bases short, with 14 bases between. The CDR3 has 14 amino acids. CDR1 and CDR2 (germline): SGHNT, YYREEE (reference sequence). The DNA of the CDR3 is TGTGCCAGCAGACTTCAGGGTAGGGACACTGAAGCTTTCTTT. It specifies CASRLQGRDTEAFF.

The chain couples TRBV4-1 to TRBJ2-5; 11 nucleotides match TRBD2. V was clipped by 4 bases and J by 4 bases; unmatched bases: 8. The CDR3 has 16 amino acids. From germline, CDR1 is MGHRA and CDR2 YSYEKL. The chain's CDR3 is CASSPRLAGSGETQYF. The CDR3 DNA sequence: TGCGCCAGCAGCCCCCGACTAGCGGGGTCGGGAGAGACCCAGTACTTC.

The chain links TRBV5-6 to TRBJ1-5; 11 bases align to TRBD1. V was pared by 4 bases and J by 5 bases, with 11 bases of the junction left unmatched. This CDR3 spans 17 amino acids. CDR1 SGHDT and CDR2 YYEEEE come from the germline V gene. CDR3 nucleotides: TGTGCCAGCAGCCAGCGGCTCCGGACAGGGGGCTATCAGCCCCAGCATTTT. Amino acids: CASSQRLRTGGYQPQHF. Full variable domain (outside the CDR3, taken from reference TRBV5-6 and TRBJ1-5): DAGVTQSPTHLIKTRGQQVTLRCSPKSGHDTVSWYQQALGQGPQFIFQYYEEEERQRGNFPDRFSGHQFPNYSSELNVNALLLGDSALYLCASSQRLRTGGYQPQHFGDGTRLSIL.

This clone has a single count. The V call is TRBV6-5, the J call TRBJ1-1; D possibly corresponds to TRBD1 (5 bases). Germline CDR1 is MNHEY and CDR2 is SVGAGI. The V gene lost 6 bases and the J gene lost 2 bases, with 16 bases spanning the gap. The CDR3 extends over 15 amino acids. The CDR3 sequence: CASRQGTNGNTEAFF. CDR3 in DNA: TGTGCCAGCAGGCAGGGCACGAACGGAAACACTGAAGCTTTCTTT.

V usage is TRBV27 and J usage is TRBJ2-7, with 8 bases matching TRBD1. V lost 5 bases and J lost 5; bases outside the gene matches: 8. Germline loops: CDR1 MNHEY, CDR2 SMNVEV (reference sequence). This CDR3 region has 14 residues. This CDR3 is CASSRGQGANEQYF. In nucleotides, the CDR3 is TGTGCCAGCAGTCGAGGACAGGGAGCGAACGAGCAGTACTTC.

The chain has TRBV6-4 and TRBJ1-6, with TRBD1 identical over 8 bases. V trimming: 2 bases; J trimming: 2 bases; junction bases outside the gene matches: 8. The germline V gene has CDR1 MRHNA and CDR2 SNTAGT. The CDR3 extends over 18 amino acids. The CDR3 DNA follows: TGTGCCAGCAGTGACACTGGACAGGGACCCACCTATAATTCACCCCTCCACTTT. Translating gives CASSDTGQGPTYNSPLHF.

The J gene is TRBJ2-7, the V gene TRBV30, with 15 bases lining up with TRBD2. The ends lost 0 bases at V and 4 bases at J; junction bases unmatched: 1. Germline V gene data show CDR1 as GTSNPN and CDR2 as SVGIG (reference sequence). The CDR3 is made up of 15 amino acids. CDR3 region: CAWSVGLAGGYEQYF. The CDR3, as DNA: TGTGCCTGGAGTGTGGGACTAGCGGGGGGTTACGAGCAGTACTTC.

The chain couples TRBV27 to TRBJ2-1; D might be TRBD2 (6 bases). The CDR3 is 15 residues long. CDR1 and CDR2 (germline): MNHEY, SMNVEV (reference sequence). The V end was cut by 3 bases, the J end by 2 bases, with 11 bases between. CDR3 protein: CASSFGGVAYNEQFF. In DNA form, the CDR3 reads TGTGCCAGCAGTTTTGGAGGGGTTGCCTACAATGAGCAGTTCTTC.

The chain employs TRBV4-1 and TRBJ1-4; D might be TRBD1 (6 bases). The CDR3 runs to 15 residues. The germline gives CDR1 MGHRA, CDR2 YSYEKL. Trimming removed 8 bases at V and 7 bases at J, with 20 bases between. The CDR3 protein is CASSESRGGPEKLFF. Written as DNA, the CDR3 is TGCGCCAGCTCTGAATCCCGCGGGGGGCCTGAAAAACTGTTTTTT.

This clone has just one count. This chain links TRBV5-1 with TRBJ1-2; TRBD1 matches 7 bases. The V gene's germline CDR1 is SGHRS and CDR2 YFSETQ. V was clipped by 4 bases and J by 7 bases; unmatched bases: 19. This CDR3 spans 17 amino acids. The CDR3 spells CASSPNPSGTDYPGYTF. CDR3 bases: TGCGCCAGCAGCCCGAATCCGTCCGGGACAGACTACCCTGGCTACACCTTC.

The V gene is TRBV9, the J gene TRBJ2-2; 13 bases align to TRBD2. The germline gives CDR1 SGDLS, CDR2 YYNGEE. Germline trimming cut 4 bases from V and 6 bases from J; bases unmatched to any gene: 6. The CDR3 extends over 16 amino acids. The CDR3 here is CASSPTSGGASGELFF. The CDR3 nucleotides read TGTGCCAGCAGCCCCACTAGCGGGGGGGCTTCCGGGGAGCTGTTTTTT.

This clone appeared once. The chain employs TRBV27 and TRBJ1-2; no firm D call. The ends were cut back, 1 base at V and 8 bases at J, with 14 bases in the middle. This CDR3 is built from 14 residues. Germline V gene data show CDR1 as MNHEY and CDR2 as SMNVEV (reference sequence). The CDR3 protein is CASSLWGGLGGYTF. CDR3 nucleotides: TGTGCCAGCAGTTTATGGGGAGGCTTGGGGGGCTACACCTTC.